This record concerns one T cell receptor (beta chain) sequence. Its antigen is unknown. This sample stems from a study of T cell responses to AZD1222 COVID-19 vaccine. Second-dose recipients at about 4 or about 12 weeks were treated as one pooled group. Study-wide results and caveats: Variant regions that are unmutated are reportedly the target of nearly half of spike-specific TCRs.

Repertoires were generated with immunoSEQ multiplex PCR, while TCRdb's copy carries only in-frame clones and drops some. Among roughly 150,000 clones listed, over 80% were seen once. V lost 2 bases to trimming and J lost 5 bases; unmatched junction nucleotides: 9. CDR3 length equals 17 residues. Looked up from germline, CDR1 is LGHNA and CDR2 is YNFKEQ. The genes are TRBV4-2 and TRBJ2-5, with 12 bases matching TRBD2. The TCR sequence derives from an adult who received the AZD1222 COVID-19 vaccine. The sequencing here drew on peripheral blood, taken 28 days after the second AZD1222 dose. CDR3 coding DNA: TGTGCCAGCAGCCAACGGACTAGCGGGAACGGGGGGGAGACCCAGTACTTC. Its protein product is CASSQRTSGNGGETQYF.